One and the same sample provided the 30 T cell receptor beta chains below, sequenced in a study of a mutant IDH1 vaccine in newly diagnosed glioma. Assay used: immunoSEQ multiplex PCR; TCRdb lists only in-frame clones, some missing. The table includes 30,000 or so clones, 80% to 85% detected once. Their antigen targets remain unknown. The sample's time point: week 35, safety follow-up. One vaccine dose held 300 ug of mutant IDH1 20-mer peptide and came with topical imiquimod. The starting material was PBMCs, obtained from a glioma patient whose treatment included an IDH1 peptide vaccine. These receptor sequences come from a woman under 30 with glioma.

CDR3 DNA: TGTGCCAGCTCAGGGACTAGCGGCTACGAGCAGTACTTC. Its translation is CASSGTSGYEQYF. The rearrangement uses TRBV18 and TRBJ2-7, with 11 bases lining up with TRBD2. Losses at the gene ends were 5 bases for V and 3 bases for J; bases not matched to a gene: 0. CDR1 KGHSH and CDR2 LQKENI come from the germline V gene. The CDR3 covers 13 residues.

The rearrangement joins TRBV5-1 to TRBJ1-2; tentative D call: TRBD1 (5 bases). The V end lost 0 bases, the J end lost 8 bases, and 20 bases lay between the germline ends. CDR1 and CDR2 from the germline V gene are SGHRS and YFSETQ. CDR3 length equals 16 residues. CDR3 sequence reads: CASSLEGSGEMEGYTF. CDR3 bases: TGCGCCAGCAGCTTGGAAGGTTCGGGGGAAATGGAGGGCTACACCTTC.

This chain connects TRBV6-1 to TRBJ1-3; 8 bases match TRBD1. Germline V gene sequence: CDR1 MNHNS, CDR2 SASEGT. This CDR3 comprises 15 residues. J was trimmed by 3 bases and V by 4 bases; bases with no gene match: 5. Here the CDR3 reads CASSARTGSGNTIYF. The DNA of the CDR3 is TGTGCCAGCAGTGCCCGGACAGGGAGTGGAAACACCATATATTTT.

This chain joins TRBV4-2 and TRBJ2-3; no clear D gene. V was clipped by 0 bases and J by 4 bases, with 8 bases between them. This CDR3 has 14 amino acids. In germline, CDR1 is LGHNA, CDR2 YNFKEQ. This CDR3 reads CASSQERPADTQYF. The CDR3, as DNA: TGTGCCAGCAGCCAAGAAAGGCCCGCAGATACGCAGTATTTT.

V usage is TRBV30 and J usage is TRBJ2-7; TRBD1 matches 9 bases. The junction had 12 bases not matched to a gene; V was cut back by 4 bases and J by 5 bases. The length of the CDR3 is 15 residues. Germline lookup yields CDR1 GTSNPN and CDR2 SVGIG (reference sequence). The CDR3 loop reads CAWKRRGQGADEQYF. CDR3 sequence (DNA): TGTGCCTGGAAACGCCGGGGACAGGGTGCCGACGAGCAGTACTTC.

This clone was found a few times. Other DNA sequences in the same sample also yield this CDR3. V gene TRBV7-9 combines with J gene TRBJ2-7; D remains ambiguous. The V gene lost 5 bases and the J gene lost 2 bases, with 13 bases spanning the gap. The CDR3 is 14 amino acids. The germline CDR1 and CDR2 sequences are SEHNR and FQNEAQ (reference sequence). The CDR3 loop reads CASSPPPGTYEQYF. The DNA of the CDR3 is TGTGCCAGCAGCCCCCCGCCCGGCACCTACGAGCAGTACTTC.

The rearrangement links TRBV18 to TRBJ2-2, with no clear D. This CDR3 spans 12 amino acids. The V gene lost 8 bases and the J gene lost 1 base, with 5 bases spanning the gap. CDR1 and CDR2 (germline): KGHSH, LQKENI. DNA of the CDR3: TGTGCCAGCGACGAGAACACCGGGGAGCTGTTTTTT. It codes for CASDENTGELFF.

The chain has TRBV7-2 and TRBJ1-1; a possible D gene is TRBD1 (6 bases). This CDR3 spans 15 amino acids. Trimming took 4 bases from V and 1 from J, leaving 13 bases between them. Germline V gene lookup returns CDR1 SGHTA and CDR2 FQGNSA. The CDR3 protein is CASSSPGVGNTEAFF. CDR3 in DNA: TGTGCCAGCAGCTCCCCAGGGGTGGGGAACACTGAAGCTTTCTTT.

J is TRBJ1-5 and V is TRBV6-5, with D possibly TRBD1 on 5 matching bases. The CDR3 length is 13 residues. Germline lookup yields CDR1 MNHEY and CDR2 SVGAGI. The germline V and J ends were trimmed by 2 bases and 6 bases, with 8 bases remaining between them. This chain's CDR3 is CASSYIRGQPQHF. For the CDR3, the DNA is TGTGCCAGCAGTTACATAAGGGGTCAGCCCCAGCATTTT.

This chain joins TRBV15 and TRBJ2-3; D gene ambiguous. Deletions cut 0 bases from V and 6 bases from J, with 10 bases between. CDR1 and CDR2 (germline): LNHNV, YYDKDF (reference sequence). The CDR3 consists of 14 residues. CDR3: CATSREGYADTQYF. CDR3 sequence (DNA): TGTGCCACCAGCAGAGAAGGGTATGCGGATACGCAGTATTTT. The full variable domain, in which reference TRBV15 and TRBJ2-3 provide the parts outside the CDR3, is DAMVIQNPRYQVTQFGKPVTLSCSQTLNHNVMYWYQQKSSQAPKLLFHYYDKDFNNEADTPDNFQSRRPNTSFCFLDIRSPGLGDTAMYLCATSREGYADTQYFGPGTRLTVL.

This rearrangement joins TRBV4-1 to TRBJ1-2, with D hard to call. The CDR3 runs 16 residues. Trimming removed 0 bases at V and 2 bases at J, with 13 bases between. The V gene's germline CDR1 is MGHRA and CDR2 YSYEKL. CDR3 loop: CASSQDGPWENYGYTF. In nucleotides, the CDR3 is TGCGCCAGCAGCCAAGACGGGCCGTGGGAGAACTATGGCTACACCTTC.

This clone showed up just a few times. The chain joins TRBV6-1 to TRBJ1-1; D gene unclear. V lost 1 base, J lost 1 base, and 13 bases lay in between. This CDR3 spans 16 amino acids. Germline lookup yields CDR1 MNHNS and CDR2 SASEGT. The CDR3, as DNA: TGTGCCAGCAGTGAAGGGATCGAAGGATGGAACACTGAAGCTTTCTTT. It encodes CASSEGIEGWNTEAFF.

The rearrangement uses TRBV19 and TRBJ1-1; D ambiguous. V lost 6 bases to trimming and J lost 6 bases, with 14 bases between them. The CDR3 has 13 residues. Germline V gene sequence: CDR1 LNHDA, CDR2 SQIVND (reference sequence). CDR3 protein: CASRLGKLAEAFF. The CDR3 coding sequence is TGTGCCAGTAGGCTTGGGAAATTGGCTGAAGCTTTCTTT.

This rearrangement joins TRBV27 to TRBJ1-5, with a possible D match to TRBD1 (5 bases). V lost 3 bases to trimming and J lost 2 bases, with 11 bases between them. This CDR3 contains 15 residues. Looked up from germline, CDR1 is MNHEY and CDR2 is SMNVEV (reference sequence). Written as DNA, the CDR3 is TGTGCCAGCAGTTTTAGTCAGGGAGGCAATCAGCCCCAGCATTTT. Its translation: CASSFSQGGNQPQHF.

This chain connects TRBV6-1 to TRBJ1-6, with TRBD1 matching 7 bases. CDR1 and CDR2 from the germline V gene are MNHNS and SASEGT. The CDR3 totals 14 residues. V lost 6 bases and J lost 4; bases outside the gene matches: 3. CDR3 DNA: TGTGCCAGCAGGCAGGGACAGTATAATTCACCCCTCCACTTT. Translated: CASRQGQYNSPLHF.

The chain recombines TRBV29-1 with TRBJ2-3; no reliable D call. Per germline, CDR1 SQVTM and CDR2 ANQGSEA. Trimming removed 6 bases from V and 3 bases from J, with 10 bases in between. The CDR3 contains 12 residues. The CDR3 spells CSVVATTDTQYF. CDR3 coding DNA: TGCAGCGTCGTTGCCACAACAGATACGCAGTATTTT.

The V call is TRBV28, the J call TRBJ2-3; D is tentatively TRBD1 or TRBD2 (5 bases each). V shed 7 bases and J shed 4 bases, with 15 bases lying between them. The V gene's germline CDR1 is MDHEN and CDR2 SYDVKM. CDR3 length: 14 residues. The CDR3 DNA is TGTGCCAGCACTACCCCTTTGGGGGCAGATACGCAGTATTTT. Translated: CASTTPLGADTQYF.

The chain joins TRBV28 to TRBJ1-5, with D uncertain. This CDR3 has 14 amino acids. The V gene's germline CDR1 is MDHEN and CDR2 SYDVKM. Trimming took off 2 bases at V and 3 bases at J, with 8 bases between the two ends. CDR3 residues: CASSLGQYNQPQHF. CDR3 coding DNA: TGTGCCAGCAGTTTAGGTCAGTACAATCAGCCCCAGCATTTT.

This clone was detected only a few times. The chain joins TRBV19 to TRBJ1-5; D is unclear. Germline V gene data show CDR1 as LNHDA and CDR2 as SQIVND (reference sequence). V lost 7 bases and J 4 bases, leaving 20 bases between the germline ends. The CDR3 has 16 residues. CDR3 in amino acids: CASIGPGTVNNQPQHF. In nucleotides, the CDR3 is TGTGCCAGTATTGGGCCGGGCACCGTCAATAATCAGCCCCAGCATTTT.

CDR3 residues: CASSGTPLTGELFF. Written as DNA, the CDR3 is TGTGCCAGCAGCGGGACACCCCTCACCGGGGAGCTGTTTTTT. V gene TRBV9 combines with J gene TRBJ2-2, with TRBD1 as a possible D gene (5 bases). Trimming removed 3 bases at V and 4 bases at J, with 10 bases between. This CDR3 is 14 amino acids long. Germline V lookup: CDR1 SGDLS, CDR2 YYNGEE.

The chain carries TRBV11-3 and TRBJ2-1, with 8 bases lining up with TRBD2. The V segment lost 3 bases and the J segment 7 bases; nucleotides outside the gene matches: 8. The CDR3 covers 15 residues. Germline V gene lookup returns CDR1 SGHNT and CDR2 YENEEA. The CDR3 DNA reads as TGTGCCAGCAGCTTGCTCGGGACTAGGGAAAATGAGCAGTTCTTC. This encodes CASSLLGTRENEQFF.

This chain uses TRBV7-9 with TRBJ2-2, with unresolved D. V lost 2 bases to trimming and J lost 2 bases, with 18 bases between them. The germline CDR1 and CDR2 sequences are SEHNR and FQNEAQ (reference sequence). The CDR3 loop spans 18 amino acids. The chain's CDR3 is CASSLILPAGANTGELFF. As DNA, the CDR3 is TGTGCCAGCAGCTTAATTTTGCCAGCAGGAGCCAACACCGGGGAGCTGTTTTTT. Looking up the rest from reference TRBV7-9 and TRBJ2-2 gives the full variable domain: DTGVSQNPRHKITKRGQNVTFRCDPISEHNRLYWYRQTLGQGPEFLTYFQNEAQLEKSRLLSDRFSAERPKGSFSTLEIQRTEQGDSAMYLCASSLILPAGANTGELFFGEGSRLTVL.

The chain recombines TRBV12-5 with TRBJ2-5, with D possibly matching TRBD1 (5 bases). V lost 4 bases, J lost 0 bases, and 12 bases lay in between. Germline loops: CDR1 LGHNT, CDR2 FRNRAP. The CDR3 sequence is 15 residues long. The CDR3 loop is CASGSTGSNQETQYF. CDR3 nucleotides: TGTGCTAGTGGTTCTACAGGTTCGAACCAAGAGACCCAGTACTTC.

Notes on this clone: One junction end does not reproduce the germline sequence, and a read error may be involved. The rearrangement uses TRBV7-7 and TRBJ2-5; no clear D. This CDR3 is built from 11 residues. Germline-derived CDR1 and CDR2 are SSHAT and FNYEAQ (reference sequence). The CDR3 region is CASSTTETQYF. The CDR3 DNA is TGTGCTAGCAGTACCACAGAGACCCAGTACTTC.

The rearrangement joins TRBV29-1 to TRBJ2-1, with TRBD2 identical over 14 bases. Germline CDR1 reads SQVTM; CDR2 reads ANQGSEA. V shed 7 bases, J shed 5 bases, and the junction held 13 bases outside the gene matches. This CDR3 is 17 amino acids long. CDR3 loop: CSGSTPGTSGSHNEQFF. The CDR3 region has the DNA TGCAGCGGCTCCACCCCCGGGACTAGCGGGAGCCACAATGAGCAGTTCTTC.

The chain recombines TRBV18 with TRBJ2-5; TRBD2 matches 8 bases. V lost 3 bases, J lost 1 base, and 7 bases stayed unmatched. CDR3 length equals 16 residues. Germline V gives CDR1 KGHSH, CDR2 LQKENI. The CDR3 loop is CASSPNPGGTQETQYF. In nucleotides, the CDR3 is TGTGCCAGCTCACCCAACCCGGGGGGGACCCAAGAGACCCAGTACTTC.

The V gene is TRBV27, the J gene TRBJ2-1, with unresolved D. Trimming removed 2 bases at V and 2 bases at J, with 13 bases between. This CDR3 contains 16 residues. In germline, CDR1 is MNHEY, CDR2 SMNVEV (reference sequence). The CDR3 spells CASSLGVSRPYNEQFF. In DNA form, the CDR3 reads TGTGCCAGCAGTTTAGGGGTTAGCCGACCCTACAATGAGCAGTTCTTC.

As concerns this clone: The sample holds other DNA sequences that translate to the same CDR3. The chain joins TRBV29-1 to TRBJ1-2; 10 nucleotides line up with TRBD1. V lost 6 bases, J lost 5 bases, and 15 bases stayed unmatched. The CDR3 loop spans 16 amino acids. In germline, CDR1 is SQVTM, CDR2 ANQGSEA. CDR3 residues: CSVTLSGTGERYGYTF. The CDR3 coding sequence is TGCAGCGTGACCCTCTCCGGGACAGGGGAGAGGTATGGCTACACCTTC.

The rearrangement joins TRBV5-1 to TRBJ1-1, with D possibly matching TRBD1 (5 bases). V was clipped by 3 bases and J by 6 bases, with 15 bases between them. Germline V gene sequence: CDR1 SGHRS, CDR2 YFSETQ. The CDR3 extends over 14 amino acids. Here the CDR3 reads CASSSGPGVPEAFF. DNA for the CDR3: TGCGCCAGCAGCTCGGGACCCGGCGTACCTGAAGCTTTCTTT.

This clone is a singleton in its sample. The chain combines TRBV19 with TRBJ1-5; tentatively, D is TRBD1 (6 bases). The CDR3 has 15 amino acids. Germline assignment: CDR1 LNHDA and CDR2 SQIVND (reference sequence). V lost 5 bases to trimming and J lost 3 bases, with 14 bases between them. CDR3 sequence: CASSEATGINQPQHF. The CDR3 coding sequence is TGTGCCAGTAGTGAAGCTACAGGGATCAATCAGCCCCAGCATTTT. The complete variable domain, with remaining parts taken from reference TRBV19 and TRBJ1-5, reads DGGITQSPKYLFRKEGQNVTLSCEQNLNHDAMYWYRQDPGQGLRLIYYSQIVNDFQKGDIAEGYSVSREKKESFPLTVTSAQKNPTAFYLCASSEATGINQPQHFGDGTRLSIL.